The clone carrying this T cell receptor beta chain occurred once. This record belongs to a study of blood T cell repertoires in COVID-19. Across the study: In each case, the material was cDNA or gDNA derived from T cells, B-cell-depleted T cells, or PBMCs.

With V trimmed by 7 bases and J by 6 bases, 5 bases remained unmatched. Germline CDR1 is SNHLY and CDR2 is FYNNEI. The CDR3 runs to 15 residues. Repertoires were generated with immunoSEQ multiplex PCR, while TCRdb's copy carries only in-frame clones and drops some. Of some 150,000 clones listed, just under 90% were seen once; the top ten hold about 4%. The TCR comes from a man between 18 and 35 years old with active or convalescent COVID-19. Sequencing was done on a sample of peripheral blood. The genes are TRBV2 and TRBJ2-3, with TRBD2 identical over 15 bases. CDR3 region: CASNGLAGGTDTQYF. For the CDR3, the DNA is TGTGCCAGCAACGGACTAGCGGGGGGGACGGATACGCAGTATTTT.